This TCR beta chain was identified during a study of blood T cell repertoires in COVID-19. For the study at large: Sites in the United States, Italy and Spain provided acute and convalescent COVID-19 samples. T cells, B-cell-depleted T cells, or PBMCs supplied cDNA or gDNA.

The Seattle patients, enrolled during active infection, were followed longitudinally. This clone was counted between two and nine times. With 7 bases removed from V and 4 bases from J, the gap between germline ends came to 14 bases. The CDR3 runs 14 residues. The germline CDR1 and CDR2 sequences are LNHDA and SQIVND (reference sequence). The authors' processing: Counts of nucleated cells, estimated from reference gene primer amplification, were obtained. Profiling relied on immunoSEQ multiplex PCR, and the TCRdb table lists in-frame clones only, not all of them. V and J calls and clone size are copied from that table; D and trimming were computed from the DNA. The top ten hold more than 25% of the sample, which has roughly 50,000 clones, approximately 85% seen once.

Sequenced input: peripheral blood. The sequence derives from a woman older than 75 with COVID-19, enrolled during active disease. This chain links TRBV19 with TRBJ1-5, with D perhaps TRBD1 (5 bases). The CDR3 spells CASKSGILNQPQHF. The CDR3 coding sequence is TGTGCCAGTAAATCAGGGATTTTGAATCAGCCCCAGCATTTT.